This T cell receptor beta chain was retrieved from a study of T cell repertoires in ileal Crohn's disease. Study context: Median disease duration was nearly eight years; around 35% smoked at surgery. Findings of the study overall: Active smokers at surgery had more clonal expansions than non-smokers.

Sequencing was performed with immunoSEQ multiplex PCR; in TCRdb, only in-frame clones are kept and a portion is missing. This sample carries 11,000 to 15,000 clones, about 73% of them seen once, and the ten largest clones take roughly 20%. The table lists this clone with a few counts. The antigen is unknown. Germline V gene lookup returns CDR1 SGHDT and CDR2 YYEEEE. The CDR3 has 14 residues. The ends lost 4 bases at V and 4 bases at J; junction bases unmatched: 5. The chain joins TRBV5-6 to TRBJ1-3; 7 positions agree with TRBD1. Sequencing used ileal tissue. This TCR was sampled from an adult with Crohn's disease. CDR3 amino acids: CASSDPGQGNTIYF. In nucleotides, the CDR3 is TGTGCCAGCAGCGACCCGGGACAGGGAAACACCATATATTTT.